This entry lists 10 T cell receptor beta chains sequenced from one sample in a study of OX40 agonist ivuxolimab in advanced cancers. Sequencing used immunoSEQ multiplex PCR; TCRdb keeps in-frame clones, though not all of them. The sample contains 70,000 to 95,000 clones, roughly 88% of which appear only once. The source was CD4+ or CD8+ T cells sorted from blood, collected in a trial of the OX40 agonist ivuxolimab. The receptors originated from an adult with an advanced solid tumor such as melanoma, head and neck, liver or kidney cancer.

This rearrangement joins TRBV7-9 to TRBJ2-2, with D possibly matching TRBD2 (7 bases). V shed 3 bases and J shed 4 bases, with 18 bases lying between them. Looked up from germline, CDR1 is SEHNR and CDR2 is FQNEAQ (reference sequence). The CDR3 has 17 amino acids. This chain's CDR3 is CASSFIGGTRITGELFF. Here the CDR3 DNA reads TGTGCCAGCAGCTTTATCGGGGGGACACGGATCACCGGGGAGCTGTTTTTT.

The chain carries TRBV28 and TRBJ2-3; 8 bases map to TRBD2. With 7 bases clipped from V and 4 bases from J, the junction kept 10 bases outside the gene matches. The CDR3 has 15 residues. Germline V gene data show CDR1 as MDHEN and CDR2 as SYDVKM. The CDR3: CASTTSGRGADTQYF. Written as DNA, the CDR3 is TGTGCCAGCACCACAAGCGGGAGAGGCGCAGATACGCAGTATTTT.

The chain employs TRBV28 and TRBJ2-7; D is possibly TRBD1 or TRBD2 (6 bases each). The germline V gene has CDR1 MDHEN and CDR2 SYDVKM. This CDR3 is built from 14 residues. Trimming shortened V by 4 bases and J by 2 bases, and 12 bases separated the two germline ends. The CDR3 DNA follows: TGTGCCAGCAGTTCGGGGGACATTACCTACGAGCAGTACTTC. Residues: CASSSGDITYEQYF.

The V call is TRBV30, the J call TRBJ2-5; the D is unclear. V lost 3 bases and J lost 1, with 6 bases in between. The CDR3 runs 12 residues. The germline CDR1 and CDR2 sequences are GTSNPN and SVGIG (reference sequence). The CDR3 is CAWSRSQETQYF. CDR3 coding DNA: TGTGCCTGGAGCCGATCCCAAGAGACCCAGTACTTC.

J is TRBJ2-1 and V is TRBV9; 9 bases are shared with TRBD2. The length of the CDR3 is 17 residues. CDR1 is SGDLS and CDR2 is YYNGEE in the germline V gene. Unmatched junction bases numbered 13, after V lost 2 bases and J lost 7 bases. The CDR3 loop is CASSVRGGGRAGNEQFF. The CDR3 DNA is TGTGCCAGCAGCGTCCGTGGTGGCGGGAGGGCCGGTAATGAGCAGTTCTTC.

The chain has TRBV27 and TRBJ2-7; 12 bases match TRBD1. CDR1 is MNHEY, CDR2 SMNVEV, per germline (reference sequence). This CDR3 has 17 residues. V dropped 4 bases and J dropped 8; count of bases not matched to a gene: 15. The CDR3 sequence: CASSYSGTGGTHTKQYF. Here the CDR3 DNA reads TGTGCCAGCAGTTATTCGGGGACAGGGGGCACCCATACGAAGCAGTACTTC.

The V gene is TRBV18, the J gene TRBJ2-2; D perhaps matches TRBD2 (6 bases). Trimming stripped 2 bases from V and 4 bases from J, with 14 bases between. The CDR3 totals 16 residues. CDR1 is KGHSH, CDR2 LQKENI, per germline. The CDR3, as DNA: TGTGCCAGCTCACCAAAGCGACTAGGTATCACCGGGGAGCTGTTTTTT. This gives the protein CASSPKRLGITGELFF.

The chain has TRBV21-1 and TRBJ2-1; TRBD2, as called in the table, went unchecked against the DNA. TRBV21-1 is tagged as a pseudogene. This CDR3 is built from 15 residues. For the CDR3, the DNA is TGTGCCAGCAGCACCCATAGCGGGTTCTACAATGAGCAGTTCTTC. This encodes CASSTHSGFYNEQFF.

The chain recombines TRBV28 with TRBJ2-5, with D possibly being TRBD1 (6 bases). Germline CDR1 is MDHEN and CDR2 is SYDVKM. CDR3 length: 15 residues. V dropped 5 bases and J dropped 2 bases, with 15 bases sitting between them. CDR3 region: CASSDLRGDQETQYF. Written as DNA, the CDR3 is TGTGCCAGCAGTGACCTCAGGGGCGATCAAGAGACCCAGTACTTC. The full variable domain, its missing parts supplied by reference TRBV28 and TRBJ2-5, is DVKVTQSSRYLVKRTGEKVFLECVQDMDHENMFWYRQDPGLGLRLIYFSYDVKMKEKGDIPEGYSVSREKKERFSLILESASTNQTSMYLCASSDLRGDQETQYFGPGTRLLVL.

A single count supports this clone. The genes are TRBV7-9 and TRBJ1-1; TRBD1 is a possible D gene (5 bases). This CDR3 spans 12 amino acids. The V gene's germline CDR1 is SEHNR and CDR2 FQNEAQ (reference sequence). The ends were cut back, 1 base at V and 13 bases at J, with 13 bases in the middle. This CDR3 reads CASSLDSRVGFF. In DNA, the CDR3 is TGTGCCAGCAGCTTAGATTCCAGGGTAGGTTTCTTT.